This passage covers 25 T cell receptor beta chains from one sample sequenced in a study of technical replicates of blood from a handful of donors. The assay was immunoSEQ multiplex PCR, and TCRdb's table has in-frame clones only and misses some. The sample holds 79,000 or so clones, over 75% seen once. Sequencing was done on a sample of T cells isolated from PBMCs. The receptors were gathered from a human donor in good health.

The rearrangement joins TRBV4-2 to TRBJ2-1; 7 bases fit TRBD1. Trimming removed 1 base from V and 9 bases from J; junction bases left unmatched: 6. The CDR3 covers 14 residues. CDR1 is LGHNA and CDR2 is YNFKEQ in the germline V gene. The CDR3 DNA is TGTGCCAGCAGCCAAGCTAGAACAGGGGCTGAGCAGTTCTTC. It specifies CASSQARTGAEQFF.

The V call is TRBV5-1, the J call TRBJ2-7, with TRBD2 identical over 8 bases. Germline V gives CDR1 SGHRS, CDR2 YFSETQ. This CDR3 has 21 amino acids. The J segment lost 0 bases and the V segment lost 1 base, leaving 21 bases of the junction unmatched. The CDR3 sequence: CASSLPLTGTSGGIVSYEQYF. The CDR3, as DNA: TGCGCCAGCAGCTTGCCGTTAACCGGGACTAGTGGTGGGATCGTCTCCTACGAGCAGTACTTC.

The chain employs TRBV9 and TRBJ2-1, with TRBD2 as a possible D gene (5 bases). The CDR3 is 14 amino acids. Germline values: CDR1 SGDLS, CDR2 YYNGEE. Deletions cut 3 bases from V and 4 bases from J, with 11 bases between. CDR3 amino acids: CASSGTTSYNEQFF. CDR3 DNA sequence: TGTGCCAGCAGCGGAACAACTAGTTACAATGAGCAGTTCTTC.

This sequence joins TRBV9 and TRBJ2-4, with D possibly TRBD2 on 5 matching bases. Germline V gives CDR1 SGDLS, CDR2 YYNGEE. The CDR3 covers 13 residues. Trimming removed 5 bases from V and 0 bases from J, with 6 bases in between. DNA of the CDR3: TGTGCCAGCAGTGGAGGAGCCAAAAACATTCAGTACTTC. Translating gives CASSGGAKNIQYF.

V gene TRBV2 combines with J gene TRBJ2-7; 10 positions match TRBD2. CDR1 SNHLY and CDR2 FYNNEI come from the germline V gene. This CDR3 has 16 amino acids. The J segment lost 7 bases and the V segment lost 4 bases, leaving 13 bases of the junction unmatched. CDR3 sequence: CASSAPQREGQREQYF. As DNA, the CDR3 is TGTGCCAGCAGTGCTCCACAGCGGGAGGGCCAGAGAGAGCAGTACTTC.

CDR3 in DNA: TGTGCCAGCAAGAGCCTAGCGGCCGCCAATGAGCAGTTCTTC. Amino acid sequence: CASKSLAAANEQFF. This chain connects TRBV6-5 to TRBJ2-1, with TRBD2 matching 7 bases. The ends lost 7 bases at V and 6 bases at J; junction bases unmatched: 9. Germline CDR1 MNHEY, CDR2 SVGAGI. The CDR3 is made up of 14 amino acids.

The J gene is TRBJ1-2, the V gene TRBV11-2; D possibly corresponds to TRBD1 (6 bases). Germline V gene sequence: CDR1 SGHAT, CDR2 FQNNGV. The CDR3 has 12 amino acids. Trimming shortened V by 6 bases and J by 8 bases, and 13 bases separated the two germline ends. For the CDR3, the DNA is TGTGCCAGCAGGTCGGGGGGGCAGGGCTACACCTTC. Its protein product is CASRSGGQGYTF.

The rearrangement joins TRBV4-1 to TRBJ1-1, with 7 bases identical to TRBD1. Per germline, CDR1 MGHRA and CDR2 YSYEKL. The trim removed 6 bases at V and 3 bases at J, leaving 10 bases unmatched. The CDR3 runs to 15 residues. The CDR3 reads CASRYSTGTDTEAFF. CDR3 nucleotides: TGCGCCAGCAGGTACTCGACAGGGACGGACACTGAAGCTTTCTTT.

The V gene is TRBV19, the J gene TRBJ2-3, with 8 bases fitting TRBD2. V dropped 3 bases and J dropped 6; count of bases not matched to a gene: 5. Per germline, CDR1 LNHDA and CDR2 SQIVND (reference sequence). CDR3 length: 14 amino acids. This CDR3 reads CASSIGRASDTQYF. The CDR3 DNA sequence: TGTGCCAGTAGTATCGGGAGGGCCTCCGATACGCAGTATTTT.

The chain combines TRBV2 with TRBJ2-6, with 8 bases matching TRBD2. Trimming removed 6 bases from V and 0 bases from J; junction bases left unmatched: 4. Germline CDR1 is SNHLY and CDR2 is FYNNEI. The CDR3 has 16 residues. CDR3 residues: CASSDSGISGANVLTF. The CDR3 coding sequence is TGTGCCAGCAGCGATAGCGGGATCTCTGGGGCCAACGTCCTGACTTTC.

CDR3 in amino acids: CATTSGLAEDQETQYF. For the CDR3, the DNA is TGTGCCACCACTTCGGGACTAGCGGAAGACCAAGAGACCCAGTACTTC. V and J are TRBV15 and TRBJ2-5; 11 bases line up with TRBD2. The CDR3 sequence is 16 residues long. The germline CDR1 and CDR2 sequences are LNHNV and YYDKDF (reference sequence). V lost 7 bases, J lost 0 bases, and 7 bases stayed unmatched. The full variable domain, with the rest looked up from reference TRBV15 and TRBJ2-5, is DAMVIQNPRYQVTQFGKPVTLSCSQTLNHNVMYWYQQKSSQAPKLLFHYYDKDFNNEADTPDNFQSRRPNTSFCFLDIRSPGLGDTAMYLCATTSGLAEDQETQYFGPGTRLLVL.

The chain links TRBV13 to TRBJ2-1; 9 bases agree with TRBD2. Trimming cost V 0 bases and J 2 bases; bases outside gene matches: 17. Germline lookup yields CDR1 PRHDT and CDR2 FYEKMQ (reference sequence). The CDR3 is made up of 21 amino acids. Written as DNA, the CDR3 is TGTGCCAGCAGCTTAGGCTACAAATACGCGGGAGGGCCCTCGGCCTACAATGAGCAGTTCTTC. It is translated as CASSLGYKYAGGPSAYNEQFF.

This chain joins TRBV9 and TRBJ1-2; 7 nucleotides line up with TRBD1. The CDR3 has 14 residues. With 2 bases clipped from V and 0 bases from J, the junction kept 1 base outside the gene matches. Germline lookup yields CDR1 SGDLS and CDR2 YYNGEE. In DNA form, the CDR3 reads TGTGCCAGCAGCGTGGGACAGTCTAACTATGGCTACACCTTC. This sequence encodes CASSVGQSNYGYTF.

This clone was seen more than once but under ten times. The genes are TRBV4-1 and TRBJ1-1; D remains ambiguous. V was pared by 0 bases and J by 3 bases, with 5 bases between. The CDR3 runs 13 residues. Germline V lookup: CDR1 MGHRA, CDR2 YSYEKL. The DNA of the CDR3 is TGCGCCAGCAGCCAAGAGTCAGACACTGAAGCTTTCTTT. Amino acids: CASSQESDTEAFF.

The V call is TRBV5-1, the J call TRBJ2-7; TRBD1 matches at 8 bases. Germline lookup yields CDR1 SGHRS and CDR2 YFSETQ. This CDR3 comprises 19 residues. V was pared by 0 bases and J by 2 bases, with 16 bases of the junction left unmatched. The CDR3 is CASSLGANRDRKGAYEQYF. CDR3 DNA sequence: TGCGCCAGCAGCTTGGGGGCAAACCGGGACAGGAAGGGAGCCTACGAGCAGTACTTC. The entire variable domain, with the rest obtained from reference TRBV5-1 and TRBJ2-7, is as follows: KAGVTQTPRYLIKTRGQQVTLSCSPISGHRSVSWYQQTPGQGLQFLFEYFSETQRNKGNFPGRFSGRQFSNSRSEMNVSTLELGDSALYLCASSLGANRDRKGAYEQYFGPGTRLTVT.

This clone occurred once. The rearrangement joins TRBV28 to TRBJ2-2; unclear D gene. CDR1 and CDR2 (germline): MDHEN, SYDVKM. The CDR3 has 12 amino acids. Trimming took off 3 bases at V and 6 bases at J, with 5 bases between the two ends. CDR3 residues: CASSFSAGELFF. CDR3 nucleotides: TGTGCCAGCAGTTTCTCCGCCGGGGAGCTGTTTTTT.

This clone has just a few counts. This sequence joins TRBV19 and TRBJ1-1, with 7 positions matching TRBD1. With 6 bases clipped from V and 4 bases from J, the junction kept 17 bases outside the gene matches. The CDR3 extends over 17 amino acids. CDR1 and CDR2 (germline): LNHDA, SQIVND (reference sequence). The CDR3: CASSISGNRGVGTEAFF. In nucleotides, the CDR3 is TGTGCCAGTAGCATTTCCGGTAACAGGGGAGTGGGCACTGAAGCTTTCTTT.

The genes are TRBV7-2 and TRBJ2-7, with D maybe TRBD2 (7 bases). The V and J ends lost 4 bases and 2 bases respectively, with 12 bases between them. CDR3 length equals 14 residues. Germline CDR1 SGHTA, CDR2 FQGNSA. The chain's CDR3 is CASSSGGGTYEQYF. The CDR3, as DNA: TGTGCCAGCAGCTCGGGGGGCGGGACCTACGAGCAGTACTTC.

The V gene is TRBV11-3, the J gene TRBJ1-1; 9 nucleotides line up with TRBD1. The CDR3 runs to 15 residues. Germline loops: CDR1 SGHNT, CDR2 YENEEA. J was trimmed by 10 bases and V by 5 bases; bases with no gene match: 14. As DNA, the CDR3 is TGTGCCAGCAGCCCCCCCGCGGTGGGGACAGGGAGAGCTTTCTTT. Translated, it gives CASSPPAVGTGRAFF.

This rearrangement joins TRBV18 to TRBJ2-3, with D perhaps matching TRBD2 (5 bases). The CDR3 totals 14 residues. The germline CDR1 and CDR2 sequences are KGHSH and LQKENI. Trimming took off 4 bases at V and 6 bases at J, with 14 bases between the two ends. CDR3 residues: CASSRTQSEDTQYF. The CDR3, as DNA: TGTGCCAGCTCACGGACTCAATCGGAGGATACGCAGTATTTT.

This sequence joins TRBV2 and TRBJ1-6; no clear D gene. This CDR3 is built from 15 residues. V shed 4 bases and J shed 0 bases, with 7 bases lying between them. CDR1 and CDR2 (germline): SNHLY, FYNNEI. CDR3 sequence reads: CASSAGSSYNSPLHF. The CDR3, as DNA: TGTGCCAGCAGTGCTGGGAGCTCCTATAATTCACCCCTCCACTTT.

The chain employs TRBV11-2 and TRBJ1-1; no clear D. The V end lost 7 bases, the J end lost 0 bases, and 6 bases lay between the germline ends. The CDR3 covers 12 residues. Germline V gene data show CDR1 as SGHAT and CDR2 as FQNNGV. This CDR3 reads CASTGVNTEAFF. CDR3 bases: TGTGCCAGCACGGGTGTGAACACTGAAGCTTTCTTT.

The V and J genes are TRBV29-1 and TRBJ2-5; 8 nucleotides match TRBD2. The CDR3 sequence is 14 residues long. J lost 0 bases, V lost 1 base, and 1 base had no gene match. Germline values: CDR1 SQVTM, CDR2 ANQGSEA. In DNA, the CDR3 is TGCAGCGTTGAAGCTAGCGGGTACCAAGAGACCCAGTACTTC. Translation gives CSVEASGYQETQYF.

This chain connects TRBV19 to TRBJ2-7, with 11 bases fitting TRBD1. The CDR3 is made up of 14 amino acids. The germline gives CDR1 LNHDA, CDR2 SQIVND (reference sequence). Unmatched junction bases numbered 5, after V lost 5 bases and J lost 5 bases. The CDR3 protein is CASSGQGAINEQYF. The CDR3, as DNA: TGTGCCAGTAGTGGACAGGGGGCCATCAACGAGCAGTACTTC.

The gene calls are TRBV9 and TRBJ1-2, with TRBD1 matching over 9 bases. The germline CDR1 and CDR2 sequences are SGDLS and YYNGEE. The length of the CDR3 is 16 residues. V was clipped by 3 bases and J by 2 bases; unmatched bases: 8. The DNA for the CDR3 is TGTGCCAGCAGCGGAATGGGACAGGGCTTAAACTATGGCTACACCTTC. It is translated as CASSGMGQGLNYGYTF.